These T cell receptor beta chains were read from a single sample in a study of metastatic and nonmetastatic thyroid tumors. TCRdb redid the clone calls on the PCR reads using MiXCR. The sample lists under 25,000 clones, roughly 22% occurring once. The sequencing input was adjacent normal tissue. These receptors originate from a female donor with papillary thyroid cancer or a benign thyroid nodule (not recorded which). Some clones in this sample may be carry-over from other donors' samples. Both conserved end residues are part of each CDR3. D genes are given only for firm matches. Clone size is given for some rows only: seen once, a few or many times, or a class if the clone is expanded.

V: TRBV7-3; D: TRBD1; J: TRBJ2-2; size: few; CDR3: CASSSTGSGELFF; DNA: TGTGCCAGCAGCTCGACAGGGTCCGGGGAGCTGTTTTTT
V: TRBV5-1; D: NA; J: TRBJ2-3; size: medium-sized; CDR3: CASSLGRSSTDTQYF; DNA: TGCGCCAGCAGCTTGGGGAGGAGTAGCACAGATACGCAGTATTTT
V: TRBV28; D: TRBD2; J: TRBJ2-1; size: NA; CDR3: CASSLYSLAGREQFF; DNA: TGTGCCAGCAGTTTATATAGCCTAGCGGGGCGTGAGCAGTTCTTC
V: TRBV2; D: NA; J: TRBJ2-1; size: NA; CDR3: CASSVAGTFNEQFF; DNA: TGTGCCAGCAGTGTTGCCGGGACTTTCAATGAGCAGTTCTTC
V: TRBV20-1; D: TRBD2; J: TRBJ2-7; size: NA; CDR3: CSAFLAGGTYEQYF; DNA: TGCAGTGCTTTCTTAGCGGGAGGGACCTACGAGCAGTACTTC
V: TRBV2; D: NA; J: TRBJ1-1; size: many; CDR3: CASRPDSSNTEAFF; DNA: TGTGCCAGCAGGCCCGACAGTTCGAACACTGAAGCTTTCTTT
V: TRBV6-1; D: NA; J: TRBJ1-1; size: medium-sized; CDR3: CASSVRASYTEAFF; DNA: TGTGCCAGCAGTGTCCGGGCCTCATACACTGAAGCTTTCTTT
V: TRBV2; D: NA; J: TRBJ2-7; size: NA; CDR3: CASSGECSSHEQYF; DNA: TGTGCCAGCAGTGGTGAATGCAGCTCCCACGAGCAGTACTTC
V: TRBV20-1; D: TRBD2; J: TRBJ2-7; size: many; CDR3: CSARAPSGGFYEQYF; DNA: TGCAGTGCCCGTGCCCCTAGCGGGGGTTTCTACGAGCAGTACTTC
V: TRBV20-1; D: TRBD2; J: TRBJ2-3; size: few; CDR3: CSAPSGGTDTQYF; DNA: TGCAGTGCTCCTAGCGGGGGCACAGATACGCAGTATTTT
V: TRBV18; D: TRBD1; J: TRBJ1-3; size: NA; CDR3: CASSPPRTGYGNTIYF; DNA: TGTGCCAGCTCACCACCCAGGACAGGGTATGGAAACACCATATATTTT
V: TRBV5-1; D: NA; J: TRBJ1-3; size: few; CDR3: CASSLGGAISTGNTIYF; DNA: TGCGCCAGCAGCTTGGGGGGGGCAATTAGCACTGGAAACACCATATATTTT
V: TRBV6-6; D: NA; J: TRBJ2-4; size: NA; CDR3: CASSYLEQGDIQYF; DNA: TGTGCCAGCAGCTACTTGGAACAGGGTGACATTCAGTACTTC
V: TRBV20-1; D: TRBD1; J: TRBJ2-2; size: medium-sized; CDR3: CSAREWDRGGTGELFF; DNA: TGCAGTGCTAGAGAATGGGACAGGGGGGGAACCGGGGAGCTGTTTTTT
V: TRBV28; D: TRBD2; J: TRBJ2-7; size: medium-sized; CDR3: CASLAGTSVYEQYF; DNA: TGTGCCAGCTTGGCCGGGACTAGCGTATACGAGCAGTACTTC
V: TRBV6-1; D: NA; J: TRBJ1-1; size: few; CDR3: CASSLTRTANTEAFF; DNA: TGTGCCAGCAGTCTCACCCGGACAGCTAACACTGAAGCTTTCTTT